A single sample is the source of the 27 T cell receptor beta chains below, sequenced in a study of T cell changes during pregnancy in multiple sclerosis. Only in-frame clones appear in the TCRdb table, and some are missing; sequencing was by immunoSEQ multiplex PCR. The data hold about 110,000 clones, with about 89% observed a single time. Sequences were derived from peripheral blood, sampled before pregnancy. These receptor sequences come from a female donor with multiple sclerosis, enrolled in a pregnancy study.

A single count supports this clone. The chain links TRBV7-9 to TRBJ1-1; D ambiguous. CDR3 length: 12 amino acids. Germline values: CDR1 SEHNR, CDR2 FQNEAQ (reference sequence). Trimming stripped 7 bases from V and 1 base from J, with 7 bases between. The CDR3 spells CASTAGNTEAFF. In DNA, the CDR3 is TGTGCCAGCACCGCGGGGAACACTGAAGCTTTCTTT. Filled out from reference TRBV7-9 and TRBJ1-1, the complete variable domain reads DTGVSQNPRHKITKRGQNVTFRCDPISEHNRLYWYRQTLGQGPEFLTYFQNEAQLEKSRLLSDRFSAERPKGSFSTLEIQRTEQGDSAMYLCASTAGNTEAFFGQGTRLTVV.

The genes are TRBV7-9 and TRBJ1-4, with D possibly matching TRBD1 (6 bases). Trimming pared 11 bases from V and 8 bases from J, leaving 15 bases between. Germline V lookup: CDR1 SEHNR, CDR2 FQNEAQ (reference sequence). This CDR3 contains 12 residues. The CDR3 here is CASRRGEEKLFF. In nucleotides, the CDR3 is TGTGCCTCTCGCAGGGGTGAAGAAAAACTGTTTTTT.

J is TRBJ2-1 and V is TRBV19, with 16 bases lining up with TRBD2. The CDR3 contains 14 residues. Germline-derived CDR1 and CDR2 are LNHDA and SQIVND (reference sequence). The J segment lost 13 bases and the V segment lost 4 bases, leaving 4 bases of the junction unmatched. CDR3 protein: CASSTGTSGRAQFF. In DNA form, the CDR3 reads TGTGCCAGTAGTACAGGGACTAGCGGGAGGGCCCAGTTCTTC.

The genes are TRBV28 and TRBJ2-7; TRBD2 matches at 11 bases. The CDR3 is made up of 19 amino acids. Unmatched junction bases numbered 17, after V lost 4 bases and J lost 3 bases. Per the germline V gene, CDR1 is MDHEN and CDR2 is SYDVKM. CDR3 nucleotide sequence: TGTGCCAGCAGTTCCCTCGTGTTAGCGGGAGGGACGGGGGGCTACGAGCAGTACTTC. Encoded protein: CASSSLVLAGGTGGYEQYF.

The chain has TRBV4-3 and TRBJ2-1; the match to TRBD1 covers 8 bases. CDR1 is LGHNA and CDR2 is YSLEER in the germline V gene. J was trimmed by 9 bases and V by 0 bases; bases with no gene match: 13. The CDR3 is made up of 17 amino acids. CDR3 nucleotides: TGCGCCAGCAGCCAAGATAGCCGGCAGGGGGCTAGAGGTGAGCAGTTCTTC. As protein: CASSQDSRQGARGEQFF.

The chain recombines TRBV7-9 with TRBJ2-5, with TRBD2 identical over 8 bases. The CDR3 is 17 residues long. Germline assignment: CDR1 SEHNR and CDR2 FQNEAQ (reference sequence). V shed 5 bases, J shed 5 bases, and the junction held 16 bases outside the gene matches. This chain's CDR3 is CASSLRKRESLQETQYF. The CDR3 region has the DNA TGTGCCAGCAGCCTGAGGAAGCGGGAGTCTCTTCAGGAGACCCAGTACTTC.

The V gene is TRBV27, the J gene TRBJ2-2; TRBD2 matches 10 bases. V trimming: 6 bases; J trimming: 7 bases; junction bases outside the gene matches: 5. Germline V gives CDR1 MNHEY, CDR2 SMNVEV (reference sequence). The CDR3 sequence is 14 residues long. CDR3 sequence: CASRTLAGNGELFF. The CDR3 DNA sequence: TGTGCCAGCAGAACACTAGCGGGGAACGGGGAGCTGTTTTTT.

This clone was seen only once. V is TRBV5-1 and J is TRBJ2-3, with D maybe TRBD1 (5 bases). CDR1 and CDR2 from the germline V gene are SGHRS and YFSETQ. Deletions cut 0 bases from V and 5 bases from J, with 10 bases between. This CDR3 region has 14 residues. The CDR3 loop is CASSLGQGVDTQYF. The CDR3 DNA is TGCGCCAGCAGCTTGGGTCAGGGTGTAGATACGCAGTATTTT.

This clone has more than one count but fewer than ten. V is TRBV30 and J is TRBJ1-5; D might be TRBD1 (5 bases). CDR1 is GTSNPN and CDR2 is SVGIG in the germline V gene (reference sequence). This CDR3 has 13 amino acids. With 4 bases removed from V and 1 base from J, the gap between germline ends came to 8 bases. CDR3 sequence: CAWTDRSNQPQHF. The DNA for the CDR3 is TGTGCCTGGACAGACAGAAGCAATCAGCCCCAGCATTTT.

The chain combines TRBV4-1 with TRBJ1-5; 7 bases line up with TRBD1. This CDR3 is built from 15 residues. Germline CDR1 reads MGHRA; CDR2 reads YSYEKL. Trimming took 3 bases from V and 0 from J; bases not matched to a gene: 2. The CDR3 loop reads CASSHGDSSNQPQHF. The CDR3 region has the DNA TGCGCCAGCAGCCACGGGGACAGTAGCAATCAGCCCCAGCATTTT.

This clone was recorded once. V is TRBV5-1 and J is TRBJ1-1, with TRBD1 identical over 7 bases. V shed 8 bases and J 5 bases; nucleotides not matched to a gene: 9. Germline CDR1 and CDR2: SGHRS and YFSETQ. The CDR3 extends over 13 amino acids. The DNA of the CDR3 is TGCGCCAGTTCCTCGACAGGGCAAACTGAAGCTTTCTTT. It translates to CASSSTGQTEAFF.

CDR3 sequence reads: CASSIGQGPGSGANVLTF. In nucleotides, the CDR3 is TGTGCCAGTAGTATAGGCCAGGGTCCCGGCTCTGGGGCCAACGTCCTGACTTTC. This chain connects TRBV19 to TRBJ2-6, with a possible D match to TRBD1 (5 bases). The CDR3 is 18 residues long. The germline CDR1 and CDR2 sequences are LNHDA and SQIVND (reference sequence). V was trimmed by 1 base and J by 0 bases, leaving 13 bases between them. Together with reference TRBV19 and TRBJ2-6, the CDR3 gives the full variable domain: DGGITQSPKYLFRKEGQNVTLSCEQNLNHDAMYWYRQDPGQGLRLIYYSQIVNDFQKGDIAEGYSVSREKKESFPLTVTSAQKNPTAFYLCASSIGQGPGSGANVLTFGAGSRLTVL.

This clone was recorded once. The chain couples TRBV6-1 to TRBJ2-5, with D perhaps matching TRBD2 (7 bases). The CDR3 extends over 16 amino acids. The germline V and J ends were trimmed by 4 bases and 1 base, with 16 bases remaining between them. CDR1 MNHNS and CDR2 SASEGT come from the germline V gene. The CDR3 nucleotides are TGTGCCAGCAGTGTATGGGGGGGGACATCCCAAGAGACCCAGTACTTC. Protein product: CASSVWGGTSQETQYF.

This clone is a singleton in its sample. The CDR3 spells CASSLSLPTPGGEGYEQYF. DNA for the CDR3: TGTGCCAGCAGCTTAAGTTTGCCGACTCCAGGGGGCGAAGGCTACGAGCAGTACTTC. The chain uses TRBV7-3 and TRBJ2-7; 8 nucleotides agree with TRBD1. V lost 1 base, J lost 3 bases, and 17 bases stayed unmatched. The CDR3 has 19 amino acids. Germline values: CDR1 SGHTA, CDR2 FQGTGA.

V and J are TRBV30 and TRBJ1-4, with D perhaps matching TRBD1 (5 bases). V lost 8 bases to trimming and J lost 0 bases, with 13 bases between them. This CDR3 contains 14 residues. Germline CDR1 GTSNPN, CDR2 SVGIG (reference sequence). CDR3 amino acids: CASTRTTTNEKLFF. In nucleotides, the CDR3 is TGTGCCAGCACTCGGACAACAACTAATGAAAAACTGTTTTTT.

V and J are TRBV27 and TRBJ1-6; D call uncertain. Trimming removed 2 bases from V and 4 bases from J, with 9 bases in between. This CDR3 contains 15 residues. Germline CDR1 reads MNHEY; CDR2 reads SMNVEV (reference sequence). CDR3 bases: TGTGCCAGCAGTTTAGCGCCGAGATATAATTCACCCCTCCACTTT. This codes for CASSLAPRYNSPLHF.

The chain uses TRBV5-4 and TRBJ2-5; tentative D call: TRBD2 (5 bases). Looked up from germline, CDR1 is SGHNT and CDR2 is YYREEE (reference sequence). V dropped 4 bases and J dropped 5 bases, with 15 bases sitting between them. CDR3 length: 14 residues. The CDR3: CASSGREGRETQYF. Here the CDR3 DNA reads TGTGCCAGCAGCGGGCGCGAGGGTAGGGAGACCCAGTACTTC.

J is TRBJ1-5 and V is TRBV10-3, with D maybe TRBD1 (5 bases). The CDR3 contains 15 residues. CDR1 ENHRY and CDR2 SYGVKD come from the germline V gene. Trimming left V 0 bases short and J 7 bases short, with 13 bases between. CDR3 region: CAISESMTVKQPQHF. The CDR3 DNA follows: TGTGCCATCAGTGAGTCAATGACAGTAAAACAGCCCCAGCATTTT.

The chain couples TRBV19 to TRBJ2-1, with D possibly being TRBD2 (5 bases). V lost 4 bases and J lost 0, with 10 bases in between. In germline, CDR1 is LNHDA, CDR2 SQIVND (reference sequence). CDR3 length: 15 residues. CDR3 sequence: CASSTPGNSYNEQFF. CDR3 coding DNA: TGTGCCAGTAGTACCCCGGGAAACTCCTACAATGAGCAGTTCTTC.

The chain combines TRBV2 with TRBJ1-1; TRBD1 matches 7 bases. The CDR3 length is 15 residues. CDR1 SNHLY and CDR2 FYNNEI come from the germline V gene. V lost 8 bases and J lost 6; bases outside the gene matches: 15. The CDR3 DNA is TGTGCCAGCCTTTTTACAGGGGCCGAAGGCGCTGAAGCTTTCTTT. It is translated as CASLFTGAEGAEAFF.

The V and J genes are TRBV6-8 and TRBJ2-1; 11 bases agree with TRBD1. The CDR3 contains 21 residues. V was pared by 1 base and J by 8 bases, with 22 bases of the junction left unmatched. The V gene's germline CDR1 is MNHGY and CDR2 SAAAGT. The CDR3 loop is CASSYFRDRGAVERGPYEQFF. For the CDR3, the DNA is TGTGCCAGCAGTTACTTCCGGGACAGGGGGGCGGTGGAGCGCGGTCCGTATGAGCAGTTCTTC.

The CDR3 bases are TGCAGCGTCACCCTACAGGGATTCTATGGCTACACCTTC. Its translation is CSVTLQGFYGYTF. The J gene is TRBJ1-2, the V gene TRBV29-1, with D maybe TRBD1 (6 bases). Trimming shortened V by 6 bases and J by 4 bases, and 15 bases separated the two germline ends. Germline CDR1 reads SQVTM; CDR2 reads ANQGSEA. There are 13 residues in the CDR3.

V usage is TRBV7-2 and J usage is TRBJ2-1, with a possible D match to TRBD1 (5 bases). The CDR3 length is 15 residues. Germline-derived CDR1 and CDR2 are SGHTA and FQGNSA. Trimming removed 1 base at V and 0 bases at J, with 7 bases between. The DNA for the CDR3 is TGTGCCAGCAGCTTAGGGCAGGGCTCCTACAATGAGCAGTTCTTC. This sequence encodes CASSLGQGSYNEQFF.

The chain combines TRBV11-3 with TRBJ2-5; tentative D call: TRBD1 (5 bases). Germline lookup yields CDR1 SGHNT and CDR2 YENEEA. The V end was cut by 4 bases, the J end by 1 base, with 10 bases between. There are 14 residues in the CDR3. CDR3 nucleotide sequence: TGTGCCAGCAGCTCCCGGACAAGCCAAGAGACCCAGTACTTC. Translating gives CASSSRTSQETQYF.

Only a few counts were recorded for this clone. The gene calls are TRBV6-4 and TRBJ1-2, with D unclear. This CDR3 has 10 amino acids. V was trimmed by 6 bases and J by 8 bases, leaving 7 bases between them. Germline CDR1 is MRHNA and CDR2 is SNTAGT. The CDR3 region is CASSWRGYTF. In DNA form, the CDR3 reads TGTGCCAGCAGCTGGAGAGGCTACACCTTC.

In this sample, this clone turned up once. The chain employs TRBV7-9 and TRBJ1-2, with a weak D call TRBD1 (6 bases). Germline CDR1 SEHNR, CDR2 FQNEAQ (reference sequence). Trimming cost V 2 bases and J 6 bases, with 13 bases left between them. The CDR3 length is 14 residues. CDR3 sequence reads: CASSLSGGADGYTF. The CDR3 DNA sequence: TGTGCCAGCAGCTTAAGTGGGGGGGCGGATGGCTACACCTTC.

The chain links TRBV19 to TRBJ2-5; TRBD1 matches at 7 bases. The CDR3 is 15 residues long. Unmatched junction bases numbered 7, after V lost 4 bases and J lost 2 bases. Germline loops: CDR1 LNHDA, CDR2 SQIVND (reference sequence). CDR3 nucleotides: TGTGCCAGTAGTAGGGGACAGTCGCCTCAAGAGACCCAGTACTTC. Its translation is CASSRGQSPQETQYF.